This T cell receptor beta chain was captured in a study of T cells in Graves' hyperthyroidism and ophthalmopathy. A word on this clonotype: Its specificity is not known.

Regions amplified from RNA transcripts were the TCR beta CDR3 regions. During a first-round RT-PCR of the TCR CDR3, the HTBI primer set was used. TCRdb redid the calling of the multiplex PCR reads with MiXCR, one entry per CDR3 protein. Of around 700,000 distinct CDR3 sequences in the sample, 35% were seen once. Trimming removed 10 bases from V and 3 bases from J; junction bases left unmatched: 11. Per the germline V gene, CDR1 is ENHRY and CDR2 is SYGVKD. This CDR3 comprises 14 residues. Study conclusions and caveats: The model predicted ophthalmopathy a median approximately six months before onset. Among thyroid clonotypes expanded above 0.001, most also appeared in blood.

Clinical symptoms, serum thyroxine and TRAb, thyroid ultrasound and orbital computed tomography together formed the diagnostic basis. Each 10 ml fresh peripheral blood draw supplied the PBMCs. The chain joins TRBV10-3 to TRBJ2-7; TRBD2 matches 8 bases. This sequence originates from a woman between 40 and 55 years old with Graves' hyperthyroidism. The specimen was blood. The CDR3 DNA follows: TGTGCCAGCTTAGAACTAGCGGAGATCTACGAGCAGTACTTC. Protein product: CASLELAEIYEQYF.